This TCR beta chain is drawn from a study of T-cell reconstitution after alpha-beta-depleted transplantation in children (dated by TCRdb to 2016 to 2018). Context from the whole study: T-cell immune reconstitution after TCRalphabeta/CD19-depleted allogeneic hematopoietic cell transplantation in children was quantitatively tracked in the study by means of TCR repertoire profiling. Points the paper makes about the study in general: The frequencies of hyperexpanded clones fell over the following months, and after one year, T-cell counts and TCRbeta diversity were mostly attributed to newly produced T cells. About two months after transplant, the apparently early recovery of alphabetaT-cell counts reportedly depended on just several hundred clones that had expanded rapidly and came from non-depleted graft cells. In some patients, the high TCRbeta diversity seen at day 60 was put down to recipient T cells and intrathymic progenitors that had survived conditioning.

This clonotype was observed a few times. Its antigen has not been determined. Base qualities are not provided; no much larger clone lies one nucleotide away. Taken with the paper, the label for treatment or condition translates to: allogeneic hematopoietic cell transplantation with graft depleted of TCRalphabeta T cells and CD19 B cells. TCRalphabeta/CD19-depleted allogeneic hematopoietic cell grafts were given to the transplant recipients, all of whom were children. The library was produced with PCR. Instrument used: Illumina HiSeq 2500. TCR libraries were prepared with molecular barcoding, using unique molecular identifiers to normalize TCRbeta repertoire quantification. The public reads were reprocessed in TCRdb via fastp at Q25 and MiXCR, keeping in-frame beta chains. Records with the same CDR3 protein are collapsed into one entry carrying the most frequent genes and DNA. The sample table contains roughly 570,000 distinct CDR3 sequences; only one count was recorded for 25% to 30% of them. The top ten constitute around a third of the sample.

Reading the germline V gene (reference sequence) gives CDR1 SEHNR and CDR2 FQNEAQ. V and J are truncated by 5 bases and 7 bases respectively, leaving an intervening sequence of 8 bases. Inclusive of the bounding cysteine and phenylalanine, the CDR3 is 11 residues long. This entry keeps only the CDR3 DNA: 33 bases, framed from base 1. The receptor comes from a boy in the first two years of life with Wiskott-Aldrich syndrome, due to receive a stem cell transplant. The chain is assembled from TRBV7-9 and TRBJ1-1, with the D gene not clear enough to name. The source material was PBMCs, sampled before TCRalphabeta/CD19-depleted stem cell transplant. Read as DNA, the sequence is TGTGCCAGCAGCAATGCGGGTGAAGCTTTCTTT. It specifies CASSNAGEAFF.